Below are 6 T cell receptor beta chains sequenced from a single sample in a study of beta chain features in type 1 diabetes (dated by TCRdb to the late 2010s). Libraries were prepared through the immunoSEQ multiplex PCR assay. The High Capacity cDNA Reverse Transcription Kit was used to reverse transcribe all of the isolated RNA, meaning that expressed TCRB transcripts were what got sequenced. TCRdb stores this immuneACCESS table with in-frame sequences only. Part of the clones is absent; in the studies checked, under half of the shortfall reflects unresolved V genes, and no reason is known for the rest. The sample profile shows 350,000 to 450,000 clones; roughly 14% of them were found once. The top ten constitute roughly 0.04% of the sample. The sample was naive CD4+ T cells from blood. The cell subset or site label here, explained by the study, means: true naive CD4+ T cells. The receptors derive from a man aged 30-40 years in good health.

This clone has just one count. The rearrangement joins TRBV30 to TRBJ1-2; weak D call: TRBD1 (6 bases). This CDR3 contains 16 residues. Germline V gene sequence: CDR1 GTSNPN, CDR2 SVGIG (reference sequence). V was shortened by 0 bases and J by 2 bases, with 16 bases between the two germline ends. Written as DNA, the CDR3 is TGTGCCTGGAGTGTACGACGACAGGCCCAAAACTATGGCTACACCTTC. Amino acid sequence: CAWSVRRQAQNYGYTF. Drawing the rest from reference TRBV30 and TRBJ1-2, the complete variable domain is SQTIHQWPATLVQPVGSPLSLECTVEGTSNPNLYWYRQAAGRGLQLLFYSVGIGQISSEVPQNLSASRPQDRQFILSSKKLLLSDSGFYLCAWSVRRQAQNYGYTFGSGTRLTVV.

Written as DNA, the CDR3 is TGTGCCAGTAGTCCAGGACAGACTAGCACAGATACGCAGTATTTT. This codes for CASSPGQTSTDTQYF. This rearrangement joins TRBV19 to TRBJ2-3, with D possibly TRBD1 on 6 matching bases. CDR1 LNHDA and CDR2 SQIVND come from the germline V gene (reference sequence). The CDR3 is made up of 15 amino acids. V shed 5 bases and J shed 0 bases, with 12 bases lying between them.

The chain links TRBV25-1 to TRBJ1-1; D is perhaps TRBD1 (5 bases). The germline V gene has CDR1 MGHDK and CDR2 SYGVNS. This CDR3 is built from 14 residues. Between the trimmed V and J ends, which lost 2 bases and 1 base, there was a span of 8 bases. CDR3 sequence: CASSETGRNTEAFF. The CDR3 coding sequence is TGTGCCAGCAGTGAAACAGGCAGGAACACTGAAGCTTTCTTT.

The chain employs TRBV15 and TRBJ1-2; 7 bases align to TRBD1. Trimming at V came to 2 bases and at J to 4 bases, leaving 4 bases not matched to a gene. Per germline, CDR1 LNHNV and CDR2 YYDKDF (reference sequence). The CDR3 covers 14 residues. For the CDR3, the DNA is TGTGCCACCAGCAGAACGGGACAGTTCTATGGCTACACCTTC. Encoded protein: CATSRTGQFYGYTF.

This chain joins TRBV9 and TRBJ1-1; D unclear. V was trimmed by 4 bases and J by 8 bases, leaving 18 bases between them. Germline V CDR1 and CDR2: SGDLS, YYNGEE. The CDR3 covers 14 residues. CDR3 protein: CASSPTGSVSEAFF. For the CDR3, the DNA is TGTGCCAGCAGCCCGACCGGATCAGTTAGCGAAGCTTTCTTT.

The chain's CDR3 is CAWDHSGNTIYF. The CDR3 bases are TGTGCCTGGGATCACTCTGGAAACACCATATATTTT. The V and J genes are TRBV30 and TRBJ1-3, with D hard to call. The CDR3 has 12 amino acids. Germline values: CDR1 GTSNPN, CDR2 SVGIG (reference sequence). Trimming removed 5 bases from V and 0 bases from J, with 5 bases in between.